The 13 T cell receptor beta chains presented below share a single source sample, sequenced in a study of blood T cell repertoires in COVID-19. Generated by immunoSEQ multiplex PCR, the TCRdb table keeps only in-frame clones and is missing some. The data hold about 200,000 clones, with around three quarters observed a single time. Material: peripheral blood. The receptors shown here come from a woman in her 70s with acute or convalescent COVID-19.

The chain carries TRBV7-2 and TRBJ1-2, with D possibly being TRBD1 (5 bases). This CDR3 spans 13 amino acids. Deletions cut 3 bases from V and 8 bases from J, with 13 bases between. The germline CDR1 and CDR2 sequences are SGHTA and FQGNSA. In DNA, the CDR3 is TGTGCCAGCAGCTTGGCCGGGGGGGAAGGCTACACCTTC. As protein: CASSLAGGEGYTF.

Of note for this clone: This specimen includes other DNA sequences encoding the same CDR3. The chain combines TRBV2 with TRBJ2-3; maybe TRBD2 (6 bases). Trimming took 5 bases from V and 2 from J, leaving 11 bases between them. Per germline, CDR1 SNHLY and CDR2 FYNNEI. The CDR3 covers 14 residues. The CDR3 loop reads CASSPGLSTDTQYF. DNA for the CDR3: TGTGCCAGCAGTCCGGGACTTTCCACAGATACGCAGTATTTT.

J is TRBJ2-5 and V is TRBV5-4; D perhaps matches TRBD2 (7 bases). With 1 base removed from V and 5 bases from J, the gap between germline ends came to 12 bases. The CDR3 extends over 14 amino acids. Germline V lookup: CDR1 SGHNT, CDR2 YYREEE (reference sequence). The CDR3 sequence is CASSLRGAVETQYF. CDR3 nucleotide sequence: TGTGCCAGCAGCTTGCGGGGGGCAGTGGAGACCCAGTACTTC.

The J gene is TRBJ1-1, the V gene TRBV13, with TRBD1 matching 8 bases. This CDR3 has 15 amino acids. V was clipped by 6 bases and J by 1 base; unmatched bases: 7. The V gene's germline CDR1 is PRHDT and CDR2 FYEKMQ (reference sequence). CDR3 in amino acids: CASRSSGTGNTEAFF. The CDR3 DNA follows: TGTGCCAGCAGGTCCTCGGGGACAGGGAACACTGAAGCTTTCTTT. Full variable domain (missing parts from reference TRBV13 and TRBJ1-1): AAGVIQSPRHLIKEKRETATLKCYPIPRHDTVYWYQQGPGQDPQFLISFYEKMQSDKGSIPDRFSAQQFSDYHSELNMSSLELGDSALYFCASRSSGTGNTEAFFGQGTRLTVV.

The chain employs TRBV30 and TRBJ2-1, with 8 bases aligning to TRBD2. Germline lookup yields CDR1 GTSNPN and CDR2 SVGIG (reference sequence). The CDR3 runs to 19 residues. Losses at the gene ends were 4 bases for V and 0 bases for J; bases not matched to a gene: 17. The CDR3 region is CAWNRGLAVNQISYNEQFF. In DNA, the CDR3 is TGTGCCTGGAATCGAGGACTAGCCGTAAACCAAATCTCCTACAATGAGCAGTTCTTC.

This clone was seen just once. The rearrangement uses TRBV7-2 and TRBJ2-5; a weak D match, TRBD2 (6 bases). CDR1 is SGHTA and CDR2 is FQGNSA in the germline V gene. V was cut by 0 bases and J by 7 bases, with 27 bases left in between. The CDR3 spans 19 residues. The CDR3 DNA sequence: TGTGCCAGCAGCTTAGCCCCCTCTTTTTCCCCGACTAGTCTGGGGACCCAGTACTTC. It specifies CASSLAPSFSPTSLGTQYF.

This chain's CDR3 is CASSFRAGPNTGELFF. The CDR3, as DNA: TGTGCCAGCAGCTTCAGGGCGGGACCGAACACCGGGGAGCTGTTTTTT. The rearrangement uses TRBV7-9 and TRBJ2-2; tentatively, D is TRBD2 (6 bases). The V gene lost 3 bases and the J gene lost 0 bases, with 11 bases spanning the gap. Germline CDR1 is SEHNR and CDR2 is FQNEAQ (reference sequence). The CDR3 loop spans 16 amino acids.

This chain uses TRBV9 with TRBJ2-1; 8 nucleotides agree with TRBD2. The CDR3 contains 15 residues. Germline CDR1 SGDLS, CDR2 YYNGEE. The junction had 9 bases not matched to a gene; V was cut back by 4 bases and J by 6 bases. CDR3 nucleotide sequence: TGTGCCAGCAGCTCCCGGACTAGCTGGGGCAATGAGCAGTTCTTC. This translates into CASSSRTSWGNEQFF.

The table lists this clone with a count of one. CDR3 sequence reads: CASSHENSGVIRGETQYF. CDR3 DNA sequence: TGTGCCAGCAGCCACGAAAACTCGGGAGTAATTCGGGGAGAGACCCAGTACTTC. This sequence joins TRBV5-6 and TRBJ2-5; maybe TRBD2 (6 bases). Deletions cut 4 bases from V and 4 bases from J, with 26 bases between. In germline, CDR1 is SGHDT, CDR2 YYEEEE. The CDR3 is 18 residues long.

This chain uses TRBV28 with TRBJ1-1; 7 bases agree with TRBD1. V shed 6 bases and J 4 bases; nucleotides not matched to a gene: 8. Germline V gene sequence: CDR1 MDHEN, CDR2 SYDVKM. The CDR3 is 14 amino acids. CDR3 bases: TGTGCCAGCAGCCTGACAGGGACGGGCACTGAAGCTTTCTTT. This translates into CASSLTGTGTEAFF.

The chain couples TRBV5-1 to TRBJ2-1; a possible D gene is TRBD2 (6 bases). Germline V CDR1 and CDR2: SGHRS, YFSETQ. CDR3 length: 15 amino acids. Trimming took 2 bases from V and 6 from J, leaving 15 bases between them. The chain's CDR3 is CASSLQPGTFNEQFF. CDR3 coding DNA: TGCGCCAGCAGCTTACAGCCGGGGACTTTCAATGAGCAGTTCTTC.

The chain uses TRBV5-8 and TRBJ1-4, with 10 bases fitting TRBD1. This CDR3 spans 15 amino acids. The V and J ends lost 4 bases and 6 bases, in that order; junction bases with no gene match: 6. Looked up from germline, CDR1 is SGHTS and CDR2 is YDEGEE. In nucleotides, the CDR3 is TGTGCCAGCAGCGGGAGGACAGGGGGAGATGAAAAACTGTTTTTT. Translating it yields CASSGRTGGDEKLFF.

J is TRBJ2-2 and V is TRBV7-6; D is unclear. The germline V gene encodes CDR1 SGHVS and CDR2 FNYEAQ. This CDR3 has 13 amino acids. The V end was cut by 2 bases, the J end by 6 bases, with 7 bases between. The chain's CDR3 is CASSLTVPGELFF. Here the CDR3 DNA reads TGTGCCAGCAGCTTAACGGTTCCCGGGGAGCTGTTTTTT.